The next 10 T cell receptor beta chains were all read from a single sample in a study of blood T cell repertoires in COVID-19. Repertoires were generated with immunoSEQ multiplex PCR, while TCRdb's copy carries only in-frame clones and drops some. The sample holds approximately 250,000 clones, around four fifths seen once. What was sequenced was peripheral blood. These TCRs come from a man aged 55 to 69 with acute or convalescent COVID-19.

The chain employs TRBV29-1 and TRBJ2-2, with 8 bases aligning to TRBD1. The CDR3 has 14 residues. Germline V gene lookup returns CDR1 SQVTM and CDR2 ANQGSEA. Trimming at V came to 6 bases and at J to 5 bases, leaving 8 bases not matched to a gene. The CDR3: CSVQGAQFTGELFF. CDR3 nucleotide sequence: TGCAGCGTCCAGGGGGCGCAGTTTACCGGGGAGCTGTTTTTT.

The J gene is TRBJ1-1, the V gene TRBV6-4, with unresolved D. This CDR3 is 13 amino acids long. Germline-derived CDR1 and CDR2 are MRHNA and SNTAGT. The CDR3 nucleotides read TGTCCTCATCCCCTTTGGAGGGACACTGAAGCTTTCTTT. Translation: CPHPLWRDTEAFF.

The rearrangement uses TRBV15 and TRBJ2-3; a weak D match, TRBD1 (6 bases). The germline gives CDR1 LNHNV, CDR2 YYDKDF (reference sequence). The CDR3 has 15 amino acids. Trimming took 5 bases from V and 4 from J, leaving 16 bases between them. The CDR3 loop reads CATSPRNRVSDTQYF. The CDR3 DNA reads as TGTGCCACCAGCCCGAGGAACAGGGTGTCAGATACGCAGTATTTT. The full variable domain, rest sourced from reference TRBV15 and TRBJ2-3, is DAMVIQNPRYQVTQFGKPVTLSCSQTLNHNVMYWYQQKSSQAPKLLFHYYDKDFNNEADTPDNFQSRRPNTSFCFLDIRSPGLGDTAMYLCATSPRNRVSDTQYFGPGTRLTVL.

CDR3 protein: CASRTTGDTEAFF. DNA of the CDR3: TGTGCCAGCAGAACCACAGGGGACACTGAAGCTTTCTTT. The chain is built from TRBV6-6 and TRBJ1-1; 7 nucleotides match TRBD1. The CDR3 loop spans 13 amino acids. Per the germline V gene, CDR1 is MNHNY and CDR2 is SVGAGI (reference sequence). The V segment lost 6 bases and the J segment 3 bases; nucleotides outside the gene matches: 4.

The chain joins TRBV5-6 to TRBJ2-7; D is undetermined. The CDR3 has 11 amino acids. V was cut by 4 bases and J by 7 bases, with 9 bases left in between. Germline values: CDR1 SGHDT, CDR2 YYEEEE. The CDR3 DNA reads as TGTGCCAGCAGCCTTCCCGGTGAGCAGTACTTC. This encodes CASSLPGEQYF. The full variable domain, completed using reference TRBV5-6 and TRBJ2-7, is DAGVTQSPTHLIKTRGQQVTLRCSPKSGHDTVSWYQQALGQGPQFIFQYYEEEERQRGNFPDRFSGHQFPNYSSELNVNALLLGDSALYLCASSLPGEQYFGPGTRLTVT.

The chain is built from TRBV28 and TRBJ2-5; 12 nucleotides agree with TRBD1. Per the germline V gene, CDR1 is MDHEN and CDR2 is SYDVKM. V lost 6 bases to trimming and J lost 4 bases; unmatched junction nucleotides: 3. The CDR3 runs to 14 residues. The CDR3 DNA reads TGTGCCAGCAGCCGGGACAGGGGGCGAGAGACCCAGTACTTC. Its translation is CASSRDRGRETQYF.

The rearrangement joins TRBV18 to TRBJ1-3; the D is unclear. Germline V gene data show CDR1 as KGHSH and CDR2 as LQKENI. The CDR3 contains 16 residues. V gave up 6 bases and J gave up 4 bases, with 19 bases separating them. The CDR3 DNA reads TGTGCCAGCTCGTCAAGCGGGGTCACCGGCGGAAACACCATATATTTT. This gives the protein CASSSSGVTGGNTIYF.

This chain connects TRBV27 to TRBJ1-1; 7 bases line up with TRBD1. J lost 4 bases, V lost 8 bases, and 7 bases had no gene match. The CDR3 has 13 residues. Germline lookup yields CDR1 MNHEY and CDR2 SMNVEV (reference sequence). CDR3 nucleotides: TGTGCCAGCGGTAGACAGGGTGGCACTGAAGCTTTCTTT. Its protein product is CASGRQGGTEAFF.

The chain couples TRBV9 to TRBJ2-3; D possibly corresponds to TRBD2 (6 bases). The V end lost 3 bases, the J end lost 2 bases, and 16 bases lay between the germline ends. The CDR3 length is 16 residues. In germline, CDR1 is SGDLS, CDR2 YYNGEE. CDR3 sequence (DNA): TGTGCCAGCAGCGGGGGACTTTCCTTCTACACAGATACGCAGTATTTT. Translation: CASSGGLSFYTDTQYF. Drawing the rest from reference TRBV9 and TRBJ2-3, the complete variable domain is DSGVTQTPKHLITATGQRVTLRCSPRSGDLSVYWYQQSLDQGLQFLIQYYNGEERAKGNILERFSAQQFPDLHSELNLSSLELGDSALYFCASSGGLSFYTDTQYFGPGTRLTVL.

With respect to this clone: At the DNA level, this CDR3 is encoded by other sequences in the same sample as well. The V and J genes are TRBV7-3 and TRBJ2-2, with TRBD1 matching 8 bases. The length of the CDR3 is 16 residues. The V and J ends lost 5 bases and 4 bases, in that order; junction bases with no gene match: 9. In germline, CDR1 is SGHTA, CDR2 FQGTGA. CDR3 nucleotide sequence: TGTGCCAGCAGCCAGATAGGACAGGGAATCACCGGGGAGCTGTTTTTT. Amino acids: CASSQIGQGITGELFF.